This entry concerns a single TCR beta chain. The data were taken from a study of OX40 agonist ivuxolimab in advanced cancers. The germline gives CDR1 SGHNT, CDR2 YYREEE (reference sequence). The CDR3 has 15 residues. V gave up 3 bases and J gave up 2 bases, with 12 bases separating them. The method was immunoSEQ multiplex PCR; TCRdb's version includes in-frame clones alone and lacks a portion of them. The table has 35,000 to 45,000 clones, roughly nine tenths seen once. Specimen: CD4+ or CD8+ T cells sorted from blood, collected in a trial of the OX40 agonist ivuxolimab. The TCR comes from an adult with an advanced solid tumor such as melanoma, head and neck, liver or kidney cancer. The rearrangement links TRBV5-4 to TRBJ2-1; maybe TRBD1 (6 bases). Here the CDR3 reads CASSSAGTPYNEQFF. CDR3 nucleotides: TGTGCCAGCAGCTCAGCCGGGACACCCTACAATGAGCAGTTCTTC.